This TCR beta chain was recovered during a study of identical twins. CDR3 size: 15 residues. Germline CDR1 is LNHNV and CDR2 is YYDKDF (reference sequence). After removal of 4 bases from V and 0 bases from J, the junction contained 3 bases not matched to a gene. General observations from the study: Among out-of-frame alpha sequences shared by twins, low generation probability occurred in excess. Beta clonotypes that were abundant in cord blood contained fewer insertions, a pattern absent from memory repertoires.

TCRdb fed the 5' RACE reads into MiXCR, producing one record per CDR3 protein. The repertoire holds 410,000 or so distinct CDR3 sequences, with less than 20% as singletons. Each donor was a healthy Caucasian. This clonotype appeared a few times. Its antigen is currently unknown. Material for sequencing was naive T cells sorted from blood. The genes are TRBV15 and TRBJ2-1; 7 bases line up with TRBD2. The clonotype comes from a man aged 50-59 years in good health. The CDR3 nucleotides read TGTGCCACCAGCATCGGGGGGTCCTCCTACAATGAGCAGTTCTTC. Protein: CATSIGGSSYNEQFF. Looking up the rest from reference TRBV15 and TRBJ2-1 gives the full variable domain: DAMVIQNPRYQVTQFGKPVTLSCSQTLNHNVMYWYQQKSSQAPKLLFHYYDKDFNNEADTPDNFQSRRPNTSFCFLDIRSPGLGDTAMYLCATSIGGSSYNEQFFGPGTRLTVL.